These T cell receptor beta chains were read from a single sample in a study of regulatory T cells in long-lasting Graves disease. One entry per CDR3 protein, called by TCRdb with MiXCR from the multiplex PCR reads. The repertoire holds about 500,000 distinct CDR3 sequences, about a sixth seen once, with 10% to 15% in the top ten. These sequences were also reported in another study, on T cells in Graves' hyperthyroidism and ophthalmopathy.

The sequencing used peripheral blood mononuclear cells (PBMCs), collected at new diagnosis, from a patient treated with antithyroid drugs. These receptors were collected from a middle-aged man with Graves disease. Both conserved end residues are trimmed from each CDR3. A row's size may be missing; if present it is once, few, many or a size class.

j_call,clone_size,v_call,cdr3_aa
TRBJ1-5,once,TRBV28,ASHSNQPQH
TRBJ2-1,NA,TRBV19,ASSWDRDSNEQF
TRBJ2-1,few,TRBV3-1,ASSQTRAGGVYNEQF
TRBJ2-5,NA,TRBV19,ASSSSGGRETQY
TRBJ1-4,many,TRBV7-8,ASSYTGMGEKLF
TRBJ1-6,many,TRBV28,ASSFRQTGGNSPLH
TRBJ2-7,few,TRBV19,ASSISAGIEYEQY
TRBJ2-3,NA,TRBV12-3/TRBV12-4,ASSLGAGARTDTQY
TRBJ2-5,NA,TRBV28,ASSGPGQGEETQY
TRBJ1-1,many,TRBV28,ASSGRDVGRRAF
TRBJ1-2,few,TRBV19,ASRWTGGKPYGYT
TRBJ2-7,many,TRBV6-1,ASSAAREMREQY
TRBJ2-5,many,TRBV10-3,AISESLAGGQETQY
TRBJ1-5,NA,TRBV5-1,ASSLSGLGGDQPQH
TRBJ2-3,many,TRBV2,ASSDVAGITDTQY
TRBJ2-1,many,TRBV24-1,ATSDAGTDRNEQF